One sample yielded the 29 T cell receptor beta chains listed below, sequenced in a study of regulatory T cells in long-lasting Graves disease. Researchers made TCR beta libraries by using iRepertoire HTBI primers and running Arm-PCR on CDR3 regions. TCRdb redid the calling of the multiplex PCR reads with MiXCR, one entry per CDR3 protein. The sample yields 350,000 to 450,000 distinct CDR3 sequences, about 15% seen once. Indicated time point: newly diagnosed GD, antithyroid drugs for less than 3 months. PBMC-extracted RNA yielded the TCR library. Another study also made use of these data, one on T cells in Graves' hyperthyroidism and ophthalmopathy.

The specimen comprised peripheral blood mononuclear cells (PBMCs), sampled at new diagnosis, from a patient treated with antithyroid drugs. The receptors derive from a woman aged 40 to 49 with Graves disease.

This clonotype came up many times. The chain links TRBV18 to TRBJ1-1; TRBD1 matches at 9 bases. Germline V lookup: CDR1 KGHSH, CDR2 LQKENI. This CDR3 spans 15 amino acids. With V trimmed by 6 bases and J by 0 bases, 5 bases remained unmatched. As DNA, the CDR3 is TGTGCCAGCTCCCCAAGGACAGGGGTGAACACTGAAGCTTTCTTT. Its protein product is CASSPRTGVNTEAFF.

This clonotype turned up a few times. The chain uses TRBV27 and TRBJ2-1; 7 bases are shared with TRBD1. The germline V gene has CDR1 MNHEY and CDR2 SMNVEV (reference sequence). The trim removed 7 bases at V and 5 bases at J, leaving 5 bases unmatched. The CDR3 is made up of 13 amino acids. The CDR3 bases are TGTGCCAGCAATCCAACAGGGGACAATGAGCAGTTCTTC. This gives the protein CASNPTGDNEQFF.

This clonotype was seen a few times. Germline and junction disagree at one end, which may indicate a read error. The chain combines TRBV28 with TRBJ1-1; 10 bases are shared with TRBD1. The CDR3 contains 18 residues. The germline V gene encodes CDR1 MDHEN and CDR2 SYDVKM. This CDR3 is CASTLLGTGVRGNTEASF. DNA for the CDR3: TGTGCCAGCACCTTACTCGGGACAGGGGTTCGTGGGAACACTGAAGCTTCCTTT.

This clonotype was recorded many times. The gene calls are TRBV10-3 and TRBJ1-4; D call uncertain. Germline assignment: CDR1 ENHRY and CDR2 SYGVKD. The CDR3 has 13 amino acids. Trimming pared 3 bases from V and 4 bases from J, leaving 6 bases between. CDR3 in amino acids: CAISERINEKLFF. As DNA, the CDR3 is TGTGCCATCAGTGAAAGGATTAATGAAAAACTGTTTTTT.

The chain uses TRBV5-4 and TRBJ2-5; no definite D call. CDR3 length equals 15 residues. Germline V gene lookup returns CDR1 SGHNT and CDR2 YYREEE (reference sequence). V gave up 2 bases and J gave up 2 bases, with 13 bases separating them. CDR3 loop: CASSFIGPLQETQYF. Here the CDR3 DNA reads TGTGCCAGCAGCTTTATCGGGCCCCTACAAGAGACCCAGTACTTC.

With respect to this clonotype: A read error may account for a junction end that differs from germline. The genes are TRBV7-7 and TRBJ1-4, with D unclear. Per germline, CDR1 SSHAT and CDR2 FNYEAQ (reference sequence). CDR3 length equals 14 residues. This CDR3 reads CASSVIYWNEKLFF. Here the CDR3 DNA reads TGTGCTAGCAGCGTGATATATTGGAATGAAAAACTGTTTTTT.

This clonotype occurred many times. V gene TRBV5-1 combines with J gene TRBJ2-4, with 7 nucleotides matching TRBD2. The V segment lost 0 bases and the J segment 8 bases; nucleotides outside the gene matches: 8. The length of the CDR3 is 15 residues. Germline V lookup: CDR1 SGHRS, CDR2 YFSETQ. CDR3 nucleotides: TGCGCCAGCAGCTTGGACGACGGGAGGATCGACATTCAGTACTTC. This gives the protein CASSLDDGRIDIQYF. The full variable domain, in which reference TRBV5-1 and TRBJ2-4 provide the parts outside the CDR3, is KAGVTQTPRYLIKTRGQQVTLSCSPISGHRSVSWYQQTPGQGLQFLFEYFSETQRNKGNFPGRFSGRQFSNSRSEMNVSTLELGDSALYLCASSLDDGRIDIQYFGAGTRLSVL.

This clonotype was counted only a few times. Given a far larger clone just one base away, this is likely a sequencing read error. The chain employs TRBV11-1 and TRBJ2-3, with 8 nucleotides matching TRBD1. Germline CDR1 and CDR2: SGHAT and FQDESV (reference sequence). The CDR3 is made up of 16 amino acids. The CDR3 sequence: CASSLARTGSSNEQSF. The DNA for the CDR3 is TGTGCCAGCAGCTTAGCTCGGACAGGGTCAAGCAATGAGCAGTCCTTC.

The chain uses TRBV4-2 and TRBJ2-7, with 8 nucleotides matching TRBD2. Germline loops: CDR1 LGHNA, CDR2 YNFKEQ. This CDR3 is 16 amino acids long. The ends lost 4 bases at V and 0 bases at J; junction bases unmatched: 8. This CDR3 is CASSPEGGGSSYEQYF. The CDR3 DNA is TGTGCCAGCAGCCCAGAAGGCGGGGGGAGCTCCTACGAGCAGTACTTC.

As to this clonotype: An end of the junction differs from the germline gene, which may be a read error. The CDR3 reads CASSQEDYEQCF. The CDR3 nucleotides are TGTGCCAGCAGCCAAGAGGACTACGAGCAGTGCTTC. The chain is built from TRBV3-1 and TRBJ2-7; TRBD2 is a possible D gene (6 bases). This CDR3 is built from 12 residues. Germline CDR1 LGHDT, CDR2 YNNKEL (reference sequence).

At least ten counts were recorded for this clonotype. The CDR3: CASSLVAGGPANYGYTF. The DNA of the CDR3 is TGTGCCAGCAGCTTAGTGGCAGGGGGCCCAGCTAACTATGGCTACACCTTC. This chain links TRBV11-2 with TRBJ1-2; 8 positions agree with TRBD1. Trimming removed 1 base from V and 0 bases from J; junction bases left unmatched: 7. Germline lookup yields CDR1 SGHAT and CDR2 FQNNGV. CDR3 length: 17 amino acids.

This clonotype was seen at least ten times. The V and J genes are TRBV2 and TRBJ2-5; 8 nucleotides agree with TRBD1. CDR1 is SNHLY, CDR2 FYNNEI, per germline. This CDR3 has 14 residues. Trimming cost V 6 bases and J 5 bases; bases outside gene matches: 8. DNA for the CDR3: TGTGCCAGCAGCCGACAGGGGAGTTTGGAGACCCAGTACTTC. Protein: CASSRQGSLETQYF.

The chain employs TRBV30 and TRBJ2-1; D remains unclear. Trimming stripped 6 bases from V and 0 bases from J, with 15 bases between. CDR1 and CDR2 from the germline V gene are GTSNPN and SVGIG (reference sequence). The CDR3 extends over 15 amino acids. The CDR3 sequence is CACPRGSHSYNEQFF. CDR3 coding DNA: TGTGCCTGCCCCCGAGGTAGTCACTCCTACAATGAGCAGTTCTTC.

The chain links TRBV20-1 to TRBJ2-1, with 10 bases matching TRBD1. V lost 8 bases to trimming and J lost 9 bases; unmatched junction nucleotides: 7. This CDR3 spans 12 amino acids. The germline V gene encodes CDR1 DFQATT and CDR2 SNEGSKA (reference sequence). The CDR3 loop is CSTGQGESEQFF. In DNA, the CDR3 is TGCAGTACCGGACAGGGGGAGAGTGAGCAGTTCTTC.

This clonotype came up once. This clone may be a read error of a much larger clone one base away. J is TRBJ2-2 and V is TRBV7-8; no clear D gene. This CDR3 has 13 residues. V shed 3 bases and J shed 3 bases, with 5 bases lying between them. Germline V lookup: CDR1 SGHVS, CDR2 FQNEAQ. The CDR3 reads CASSLNHTGELFF. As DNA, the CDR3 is TGTGCCAGCAGCTTGAACCACACCGGGGAGCTGTTTTTT.

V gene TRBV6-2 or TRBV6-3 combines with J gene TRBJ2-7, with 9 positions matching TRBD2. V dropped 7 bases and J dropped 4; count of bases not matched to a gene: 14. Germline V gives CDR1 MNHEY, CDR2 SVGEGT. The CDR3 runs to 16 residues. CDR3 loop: CASTKPGLAPFYEQYF. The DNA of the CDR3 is TGTGCCAGCACTAAACCGGGACTAGCTCCCTTTTACGAGCAGTACTTC.

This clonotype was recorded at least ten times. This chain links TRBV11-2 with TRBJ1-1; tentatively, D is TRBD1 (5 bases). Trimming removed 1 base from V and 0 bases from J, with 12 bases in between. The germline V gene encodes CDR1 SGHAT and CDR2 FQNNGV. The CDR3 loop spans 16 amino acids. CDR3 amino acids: CASSLVGGDVNTEAFF. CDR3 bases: TGTGCCAGCAGCTTAGTAGGTGGGGACGTGAACACTGAAGCTTTCTTT.

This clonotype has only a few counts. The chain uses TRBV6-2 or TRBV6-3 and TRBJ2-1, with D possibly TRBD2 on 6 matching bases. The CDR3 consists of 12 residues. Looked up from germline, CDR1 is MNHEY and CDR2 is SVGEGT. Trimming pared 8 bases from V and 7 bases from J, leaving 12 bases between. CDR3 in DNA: TGTGCCAGCCTCGGAGGGGCTAATGAGCAGTTCTTC. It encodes CASLGGANEQFF.

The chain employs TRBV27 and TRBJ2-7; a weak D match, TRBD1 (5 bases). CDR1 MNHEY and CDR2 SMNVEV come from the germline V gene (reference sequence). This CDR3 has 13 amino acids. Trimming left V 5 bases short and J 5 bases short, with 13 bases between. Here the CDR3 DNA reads TGTGCCAGCAGTCGAGGACATTTCCACGAGCAGTACTTC. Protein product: CASSRGHFHEQYF.

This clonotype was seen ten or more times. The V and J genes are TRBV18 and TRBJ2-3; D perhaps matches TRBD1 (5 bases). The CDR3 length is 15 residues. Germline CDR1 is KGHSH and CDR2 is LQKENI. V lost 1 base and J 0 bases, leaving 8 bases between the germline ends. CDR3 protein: CASSPRRVSTDTQYF. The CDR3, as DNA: TGTGCCAGCTCACCACGCAGGGTCAGCACAGATACGCAGTATTTT.

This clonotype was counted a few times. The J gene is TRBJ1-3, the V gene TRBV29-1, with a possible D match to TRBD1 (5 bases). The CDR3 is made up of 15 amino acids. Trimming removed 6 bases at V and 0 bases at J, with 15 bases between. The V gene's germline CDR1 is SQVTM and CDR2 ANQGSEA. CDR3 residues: CSVTLATVSGNTIYF. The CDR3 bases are TGCAGCGTCACTCTAGCGACAGTCTCTGGAAACACCATATATTTT.

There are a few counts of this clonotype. The CDR3 bases are TGCAGTGCTAGGGGTGTGGGTCAGCGTGGGCATAAGCAGTTCTTC. Encoded protein: CSARGVGQRGHKQFF. V gene TRBV20-1 combines with J gene TRBJ2-1; no clear D. This CDR3 is 15 amino acids long. Germline CDR1 DFQATT, CDR2 SNEGSKA (reference sequence). V lost 3 bases and J lost 11, with 23 bases in between.

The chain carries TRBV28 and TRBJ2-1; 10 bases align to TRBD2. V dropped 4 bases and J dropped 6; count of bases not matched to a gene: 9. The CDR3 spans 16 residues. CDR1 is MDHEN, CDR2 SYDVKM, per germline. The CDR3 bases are TGTGCCAGCAGTTCCCTTAGCGGGAGGTTTATCAATGAGCAGTTCTTC. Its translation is CASSSLSGRFINEQFF.

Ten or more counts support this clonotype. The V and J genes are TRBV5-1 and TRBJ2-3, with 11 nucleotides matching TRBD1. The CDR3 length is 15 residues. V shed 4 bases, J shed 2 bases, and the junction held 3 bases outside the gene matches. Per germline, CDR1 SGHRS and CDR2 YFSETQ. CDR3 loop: CASSLDRGPTDTQYF. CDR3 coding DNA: TGCGCCAGCAGCCTGGACAGGGGGCCCACAGATACGCAGTATTTT.

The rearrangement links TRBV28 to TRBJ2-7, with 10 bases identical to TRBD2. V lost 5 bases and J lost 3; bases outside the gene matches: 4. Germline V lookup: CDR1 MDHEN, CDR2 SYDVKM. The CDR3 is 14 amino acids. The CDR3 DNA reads TGTGCCAGCAGTCCCGGACTAGCGGACTACGAGCAGTACTTC. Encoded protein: CASSPGLADYEQYF. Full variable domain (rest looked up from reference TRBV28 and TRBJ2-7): DVKVTQSSRYLVKRTGEKVFLECVQDMDHENMFWYRQDPGLGLRLIYFSYDVKMKEKGDIPEGYSVSREKKERFSLILESASTNQTSMYLCASSPGLADYEQYFGPGTRLTVT.

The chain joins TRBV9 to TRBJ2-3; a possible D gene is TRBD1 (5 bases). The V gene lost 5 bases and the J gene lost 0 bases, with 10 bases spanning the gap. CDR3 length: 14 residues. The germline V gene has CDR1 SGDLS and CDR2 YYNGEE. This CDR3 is CASRQDSSTDTQYF. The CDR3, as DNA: TGTGCCAGCAGACAGGATTCTAGCACAGATACGCAGTATTTT.

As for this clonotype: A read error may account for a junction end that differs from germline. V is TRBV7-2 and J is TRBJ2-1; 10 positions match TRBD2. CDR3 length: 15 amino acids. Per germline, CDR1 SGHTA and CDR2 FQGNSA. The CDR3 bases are TGTGCCGGCAGCCCTACTAGCGGGGCGGGGAATGAGCAGTTCTTC. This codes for CAGSPTSGAGNEQFF.

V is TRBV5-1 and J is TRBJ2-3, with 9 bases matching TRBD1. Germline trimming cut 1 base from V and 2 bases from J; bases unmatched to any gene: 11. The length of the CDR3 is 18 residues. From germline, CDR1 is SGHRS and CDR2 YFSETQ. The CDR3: CASSLYPPGQGATDTQYF. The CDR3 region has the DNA TGCGCCAGCAGCTTGTATCCCCCGGGACAGGGAGCCACAGATACGCAGTATTTT.

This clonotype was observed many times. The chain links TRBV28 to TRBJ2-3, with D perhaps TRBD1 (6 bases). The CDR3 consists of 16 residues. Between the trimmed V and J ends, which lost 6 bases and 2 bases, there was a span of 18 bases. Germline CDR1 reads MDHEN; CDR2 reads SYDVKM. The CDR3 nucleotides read TGTGCCAGCAGCCTTCCCGTAACAGGGACCACAGATACGCAGTATTTT. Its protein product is CASSLPVTGTTDTQYF.